Below are 20 T cell receptor beta chains sequenced from a single sample in a study of T cell changes during pregnancy in multiple sclerosis. Some clones are missing from TCRdb's copy, which holds only in-frame ones; the method was immunoSEQ multiplex PCR. This table holds 60,000 or so clones, 75% to 95% found once. Here the sequenced sample was CD4+ T cells from peripheral blood mononuclear cells, taken after pregnancy. These receptors originate from a female donor in good health, enrolled as a control in a pregnancy study.

The genes are TRBV11-3 and TRBJ1-1; D may be TRBD1 (6 bases). CDR3 length equals 16 residues. V was cut by 0 bases and J by 1 base, with 12 bases left in between. The germline CDR1 and CDR2 sequences are SGHNT and YENEEA. The CDR3 loop reads CASSLDFAGANTEAFF. The DNA for the CDR3 is TGTGCCAGCAGCTTAGATTTCGCAGGGGCGAACACTGAAGCTTTCTTT.

The genes are TRBV6-6 and TRBJ1-3; TRBD1 matches 7 bases. V dropped 0 bases and J dropped 4; count of bases not matched to a gene: 6. Germline assignment: CDR1 MNHNY and CDR2 SVGAGI (reference sequence). The CDR3 is 16 residues long. The CDR3 sequence: CASSYSRGGGGNTIYF. CDR3 nucleotides: TGTGCCAGCAGTTACTCAAGAGGAGGGGGCGGAAACACCATATATTTT.

The chain has TRBV5-8 and TRBJ1-1, with D possibly TRBD1 on 6 matching bases. V was shortened by 1 base and J by 4 bases, with 11 bases between the two germline ends. The CDR3 is made up of 14 amino acids. The germline V gene encodes CDR1 SGHTS and CDR2 YDEGEE. Here the CDR3 DNA reads TGTGCCAGCAGCTTGATTGCAGGGGCCACTGAAGCTTTCTTT. It codes for CASSLIAGATEAFF.

The chain is built from TRBV9 and TRBJ2-2, with a tentative D call TRBD2 (5 bases). CDR3 length: 16 residues. Germline-derived CDR1 and CDR2 are SGDLS and YYNGEE. V gave up 6 bases and J gave up 4 bases, with 19 bases separating them. The chain's CDR3 is CASNPRGAVSTGELFF. In nucleotides, the CDR3 is TGTGCCAGCAACCCTCGAGGAGCGGTTAGCACCGGGGAGCTGTTTTTT.

V and J are TRBV6-1 and TRBJ2-7, with D tentatively TRBD1 (6 bases). Trimming removed 2 bases from V and 6 bases from J, with 17 bases in between. The CDR3 extends over 15 amino acids. Germline CDR1 reads MNHNS; CDR2 reads SASEGT. The CDR3 loop reads CASSEKESRGIEQYF. CDR3 bases: TGTGCCAGCAGTGAAAAGGAATCGAGGGGGATCGAGCAGTACTTC.

The rearrangement joins TRBV5-1 to TRBJ2-7; 8 bases map to TRBD2. V was pared by 5 bases and J by 7 bases, with 20 bases of the junction left unmatched. The CDR3 is made up of 17 amino acids. Per the germline V gene, CDR1 is SGHRS and CDR2 is YFSETQ. The DNA of the CDR3 is TGCGCCAGCAGTTTACTCCCCATAGCGGGGCAATCGGGAGAGCAGTACTTC. Its translation: CASSLLPIAGQSGEQYF.

This chain links TRBV5-5 with TRBJ1-3; D is uncertain. There are 15 residues in the CDR3. CDR1 is SGHKS, CDR2 YYEKEE, per germline (reference sequence). Trimming removed 0 bases from V and 0 bases from J, with 7 bases in between. Written as DNA, the CDR3 is TGTGCCAGCAGCTTGGGTACTGTCTCTGGAAACACCATATATTTT. Its translation is CASSLGTVSGNTIYF. The whole variable domain, remainder taken from reference TRBV5-5 and TRBJ1-3, is DAGVTQSPTHLIKTRGQQVTLRCSPISGHKSVSWYQQVLGQGPQFIFQYYEKEERGRGNFPDRFSARQFPNYSSELNVNALLLGDSALYLCASSLGTVSGNTIYFGEGSWLTVV.

The chain has TRBV19 and TRBJ1-1, with TRBD1 identical over 9 bases. The CDR3 is made up of 16 amino acids. From germline, CDR1 is LNHDA and CDR2 SQIVND (reference sequence). V was clipped by 8 bases and J by 5 bases; unmatched bases: 15. CDR3 sequence reads: CASARDRVDWGTEAFF. Written as DNA, the CDR3 is TGTGCCAGTGCCCGGGACAGGGTTGATTGGGGAACTGAAGCTTTCTTT.

The V gene is TRBV7-9, the J gene TRBJ2-3; 15 bases map to TRBD2. The CDR3 is 17 residues long. V shed 5 bases, J shed 4 bases, and the junction held 7 bases outside the gene matches. CDR1 is SEHNR, CDR2 FQNEAQ, per germline (reference sequence). The CDR3 nucleotides are TGTGCCAGCAGCCAGGGACTAGCGGGGGGTGGGGCAGATACGCAGTATTTT. Translating it yields CASSQGLAGGGADTQYF.

This clone appeared once. J is TRBJ1-2 and V is TRBV6-5; 7 bases are a match to TRBD1. The germline CDR1 and CDR2 sequences are MNHEY and SVGAGI. Trimming at V came to 6 bases and at J to 7 bases, leaving 11 bases not matched to a gene. The CDR3 is made up of 14 amino acids. The CDR3 region has the DNA TGTGCCAGCAGACTCGACAGGGAACCATCTGGCTACACCTTC. Translated, it gives CASRLDREPSGYTF.

This clone was detected only once. The J gene is TRBJ2-3, the V gene TRBV29-1; 7 nucleotides match TRBD1. The CDR3 length is 14 residues. Germline V gives CDR1 SQVTM, CDR2 ANQGSEA. J gave up 0 bases and V 6 bases, and 6 bases lay outside the gene matches. CDR3 DNA: TGCAGCGTCGCACGCAGGGGGAGCACAGATACGCAGTATTTT. It translates to CSVARRGSTDTQYF.

V and J are TRBV7-2 and TRBJ1-4; TRBD1 agrees at 7 bases. Germline trimming cut 1 base from V and 10 bases from J; bases unmatched to any gene: 3. CDR1 and CDR2 (germline): SGHTA, FQGNSA. The CDR3 spans 13 residues. The CDR3 loop reads CASSLEGAGKLFF. The CDR3 nucleotides read TGTGCCAGCAGCTTAGAGGGGGCAGGAAAACTGTTTTTT.

J is TRBJ1-5 and V is TRBV7-2; tentatively, D is TRBD1 (5 bases). Trimming left V 1 base short and J 2 bases short, with 6 bases between. CDR1 and CDR2 from the germline V gene are SGHTA and FQGNSA. This CDR3 has 14 residues. The CDR3 bases are TGTGCCAGCAGCTTAGAACAGGGCAATCAGCCCCAGCATTTT. As protein: CASSLEQGNQPQHF.

The chain joins TRBV30 to TRBJ2-7; D call uncertain. From germline, CDR1 is GTSNPN and CDR2 SVGIG (reference sequence). CDR3 length equals 12 residues. The V gene lost 0 bases and the J gene lost 5 bases, with 8 bases spanning the gap. CDR3 DNA: TGTGCCTGGAGTGTAAGACTGAACGAGCAGTACTTC. It specifies CAWSVRLNEQYF.

The chain combines TRBV4-2 with TRBJ2-1; TRBD2 matches at 9 bases. Per the germline V gene, CDR1 is LGHNA and CDR2 is YNFKEQ. The CDR3 sequence is 17 residues long. V was clipped by 0 bases and J by 1 base; unmatched bases: 4. The CDR3 DNA reads TGTGCCAGCAGCCAAGACTTAGCGGGGGCATCCTACAATGAGCAGTTCTTC. It codes for CASSQDLAGASYNEQFF.

V usage is TRBV19 and J usage is TRBJ2-3, with D possibly matching TRBD2 (6 bases). V was pared by 3 bases and J by 0 bases, with 13 bases between. The CDR3 consists of 16 residues. Germline assignment: CDR1 LNHDA and CDR2 SQIVND (reference sequence). CDR3 sequence: CASSMDGGRSTDTQYF. Here the CDR3 DNA reads TGTGCCAGTAGTATGGACGGTGGGAGGAGCACAGATACGCAGTATTTT.

The V gene is TRBV6-1, the J gene TRBJ1-2, with 7 positions matching TRBD1. The CDR3 is 15 amino acids. The V and J ends lost 4 bases and 0 bases, in that order; junction bases with no gene match: 5. Germline V gives CDR1 MNHNS, CDR2 SASEGT. The CDR3 DNA reads as TGTGCCAGCAGTGGTGACAGGGCCCCTAACTATGGCTACACCTTC. It codes for CASSGDRAPNYGYTF.

This sequence joins TRBV15 and TRBJ1-2, with D unresolved. This CDR3 has 13 residues. Trimming left V 1 base short and J 8 bases short, with 11 bases between. Germline V CDR1 and CDR2: LNHNV, YYDKDF (reference sequence). The CDR3 coding sequence is TGTGCCACCAGCAGAGCCGGGGTGAGGGGCTACACCTTC. Its protein product is CATSRAGVRGYTF.

The chain carries TRBV19 and TRBJ2-2; D perhaps matches TRBD1 (6 bases). This CDR3 spans 14 amino acids. Germline V lookup: CDR1 LNHDA, CDR2 SQIVND (reference sequence). Between the trimmed V and J ends, which lost 6 bases and 2 bases, there was a span of 10 bases. In DNA, the CDR3 is TGTGCCAGTAGGGGGGCCGCCAACACCGGGGAGCTGTTTTTT. Translated, it gives CASRGAANTGELFF.

The V gene is TRBV5-1, the J gene TRBJ2-1, with 11 positions matching TRBD2. The CDR3 consists of 18 residues. Germline trimming cut 0 bases from V and 7 bases from J; bases unmatched to any gene: 12. Germline V gene data show CDR1 as SGHRS and CDR2 as YFSETQ. The CDR3 region has the DNA TGCGCCAGCAGCTTGGACGCTCATAGCGGGGGGGCGCAAAATGAGCAGTTCTTC. Amino acids: CASSLDAHSGGAQNEQFF.